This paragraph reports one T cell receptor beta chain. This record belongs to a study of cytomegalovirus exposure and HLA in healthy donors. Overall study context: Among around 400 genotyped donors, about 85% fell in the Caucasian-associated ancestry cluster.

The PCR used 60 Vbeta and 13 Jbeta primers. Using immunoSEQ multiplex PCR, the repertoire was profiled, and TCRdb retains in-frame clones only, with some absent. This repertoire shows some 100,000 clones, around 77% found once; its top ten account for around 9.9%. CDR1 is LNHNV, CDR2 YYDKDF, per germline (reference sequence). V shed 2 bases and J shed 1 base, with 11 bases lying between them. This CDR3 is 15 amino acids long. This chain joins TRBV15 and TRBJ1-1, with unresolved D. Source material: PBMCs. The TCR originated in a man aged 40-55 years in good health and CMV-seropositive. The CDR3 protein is CATSRPHTGNTEAFF. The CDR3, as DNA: TGTGCCACCAGCAGACCGCACACGGGGAACACTGAAGCTTTCTTT.